Listed below are T cell receptor beta chains from one sample, sequenced in a study of cytomegalovirus exposure and HLA in healthy donors. Some clones are missing from TCRdb's copy, which holds only in-frame ones; the method was immunoSEQ multiplex PCR. This sample carries about 67,000 clones, more than 70% of them seen once, and the ten largest clones take 7.5% to 10%. Sequences were obtained from PBMCs. All receptors derive from a middle-aged man in good health and CMV-seronegative. Both conserved end residues are part of each CDR3. The D gene is left open where the match is weak. The size entry is marked missing in some rows and otherwise reads once, few, many or a size class.

j_gene	len	d_gene	v_gene	abundance	CDR3aa	CDR3nt
TRBJ2-2	16	TRBD2	TRBV6-6	.	CASSYSTGRSTGELFF	TGTGCCAGCAGTTACTCGACCGGGAGGTCAACCGGGGAGCTGTTTTTT
TRBJ2-3	13	.	TRBV7-9	.	CASSLGGQGTQYF	TGTGCCAGCAGCTTGGGGGGTCAGGGTACGCAGTATTTT
TRBJ1-2	9	.	TRBV27	.	CASTRGYTF	TGTGCCAGCACCCGGGGCTACACCTTC
TRBJ1-2	13	.	TRBV6-6	.	CASSLGRGSGYTF	TGTGCCAGCAGCCTTGGCAGGGGAAGTGGCTACACCTTC
TRBJ2-3	16	.	TRBV7-9	once	CSSSLRGGGSTDTQYF	TGTTCCAGCAGCTTAAGGGGAGGGGGTAGCACAGATACGCAGTATTTT
TRBJ2-7	15	.	TRBV2	few	CASSSQRTANYEQYF	TGTGCCAGCAGTAGCCAGCGGACAGCGAACTACGAGCAGTACTTC
TRBJ1-6	15	.	TRBV6-5	.	CASLPGSGPISPLHF	TGTGCCAGCCTACCTGGGTCAGGGCCCATTTCACCCCTCCACTTT
TRBJ1-6	14	.	TRBV11-2	.	CASSRRGLDSPLHF	TGTGCCAGCAGCCGCCGGGGTTTGGATTCACCCCTCCACTTT
TRBJ1-2	16	.	TRBV6-5	.	CASSYTYRDGGYGYTF	TGTGCCAGCAGTTACACCTACCGGGACGGGGGCTATGGCTACACCTTC
TRBJ2-1	16	TRBD2	TRBV7-2	.	CASSLESGRTYNEQFF	TGTGCCAGCAGCTTAGAGAGCGGGAGGACTTACAATGAGCAGTTCTTC
TRBJ2-2	13	.	TRBV5-4	.	CASSLRPTGELFF	TGTGCCAGCAGCCTGAGGCCCACCGGGGAGCTGTTTTTT
TRBJ2-7	14	.	TRBV28	.	CASSFGRGSYEQYF	TGTGCCAGCAGTTTTGGCCGCGGCTCCTACGAGCAGTACTTC
TRBJ2-1	17	TRBD2	TRBV15	.	CATSRDTKWEGYNEQFF	TGTGCCACCAGCAGAGATACTAAGTGGGAGGGGTATAATGAGCAGTTCTTC
TRBJ2-5	15	TRBD1	TRBV2	.	CASSERDRGSETQYF	TGTGCCAGCAGTGAAAGGGACAGGGGCAGTGAGACCCAGTACTTC
TRBJ2-7	15	TRBD2	TRBV27	.	CASTPLAGEVYEQYF	TGTGCCAGCACCCCACTAGCGGGGGAAGTCTACGAGCAGTACTTC
TRBJ1-1	15	TRBD1	TRBV5-8	.	CASSPYRGSNTEAFF	TGTGCCAGCAGTCCATACAGGGGGTCGAACACTGAAGCTTTCTTT
TRBJ2-3	14	TRBD1	TRBV7-9	.	CASTLQGPTDTQYF	TGTGCCAGCACCCTACAGGGGCCGACAGATACGCAGTATTTT
TRBJ2-3	14	.	TRBV28	.	CASTKALSTDTQYF	TGTGCCAGCACCAAAGCGCTAAGCACAGATACGCAGTATTTT
TRBJ1-3	17	TRBD1	TRBV10-2	.	CASSESKPGQGIKSIYF	TGCGCCAGCAGTGAGTCGAAACCGGGACAGGGAATTAAATCCATATATTTT
TRBJ2-2	16	.	TRBV2	.	CASSEAPGGRAGELFF	TGTGCCAGCAGTGAAGCGCCCGGGGGGCGGGCCGGGGAGCTGTTTTTT
TRBJ2-7	13	.	TRBV2	.	CASYAGTLREQYF	TGTGCCAGCTATGCGGGAACACTTCGCGAGCAGTACTTC
TRBJ2-3	14	.	TRBV14	.	CASSRGGAPDTQYF	TGTGCCAGCAGCCGGGGGGGCGCGCCAGATACGCAGTATTTT
TRBJ2-3	14	.	TRBV7-3	.	CASSLGVSTDTQYF	TGTGCCAGCAGCCTAGGGGTCTCGACAGATACGCAGTATTTT
TRBJ2-1	15	.	TRBV7-2	.	CASSLVAQGAGEQFF	TGTGCCAGCAGCTTAGTGGCCCAGGGCGCCGGTGAGCAGTTCTTC
TRBJ2-3	14	.	TRBV2	.	CASSFRGSADTQYF	TGTGCCAGCAGTTTCCGGGGTTCTGCAGATACGCAGTATTTT
TRBJ2-2	16	.	TRBV5-1	.	CASSGGASMNTGELFF	TGCGCCAGCAGCGGGGGGGCTTCCATGAACACCGGGGAGCTGTTTTTT
TRBJ2-7	14	TRBD1	TRBV6-5	.	CASRQGQGAYEQYF	TGTGCCAGCAGGCAAGGACAGGGAGCCTACGAGCAGTACTTC
TRBJ1-2	13	.	TRBV28	.	CAIQREGNYGYTF	TGTGCCATCCAAAGGGAGGGGAACTATGGCTACACCTTC
TRBJ2-5	16	TRBD2	TRBV5-4	once	CASSPRRLAGQETQYF	TGTGCCAGCAGCCCTAGACGACTAGCGGGTCAAGAGACCCAGTACTTC
TRBJ2-7	15	.	TRBV7-2	.	CASSLRAASSYEQYF	TGTGCCAGCAGCCTGCGGGCCGCAAGCTCCTACGAGCAGTACTTC
TRBJ2-1	16	TRBD2	TRBV19	.	CASSIEPSGRSHEQFF	TGTGCCAGTAGTATAGAACCTAGCGGGAGGAGTCATGAGCAGTTCTTC
TRBJ2-3	16	TRBD1	TRBV25-1	.	CASRASLWTGIDTQYF	TGTGCCAGCAGGGCATCCCTTTGGACAGGGATTGATACGCAGTATTTT
TRBJ1-2	14	TRBD1	TRBV18	.	CASSPGTEHYGYTF	TGTGCCAGCTCGCCCGGGACAGAGCACTATGGCTACACCTTC
TRBJ1-2	17	.	TRBV6-1	.	CASSEFVTGVYIYGYTF	TGTGCCAGCAGTGAATTTGTAACAGGCGTTTATATCTATGGCTACACCTTC
TRBJ1-5	16	TRBD1	TRBV27	.	CASSSRTGVGNQPQHF	TGTGCCAGCAGTTCTCGGACAGGGGTAGGCAATCAGCCCCAGCATTTT
TRBJ2-5	15	TRBD2	TRBV6-5	.	CASSWRLAGKETQYF	TGTGCCAGCAGTTGGAGACTAGCGGGGAAAGAGACCCAGTACTTC
TRBJ1-2	16	TRBD1	TRBV28	.	CASSSTLGQGGYGYTF	TGTGCCAGCAGTTCTACCCTCGGACAGGGGGGATATGGCTACACCTTC
TRBJ1-1	17	.	TRBV7-9	.	CASSAAPGAEENTEAFF	TGTGCCAGCAGCGCAGCGCCAGGGGCCGAGGAAAACACTGAAGCTTTCTTT
TRBJ2-1	16	.	TRBV19	.	CASSTPSGSSYNEQFF	TGTGCCAGTAGTACCCCCTCCGGGAGCTCCTACAATGAGCAGTTCTTC
TRBJ2-1	16	TRBD1	TRBV19	.	CASIQVGTDPYNEQFF	TGTGCCAGTATCCAGGTAGGGACAGACCCCTACAATGAGCAGTTCTTC
TRBJ1-5	16	.	TRBV27	once	CASAPSSGDSNQPQHF	TGTGCCAGCGCCCCGTCGTCGGGGGATAGCAATCAGCCCCAGCATTTT
TRBJ1-2	12	.	TRBV5-5	.	CASSLKGGGYTF	TGTGCCAGCAGCTTGAAAGGGGGAGGCTACACCTTC
TRBJ2-6	15	.	TRBV9	.	CASSVAGGGANVLTF	TGTGCCAGCAGCGTAGCTGGCGGTGGGGCCAACGTCCTGACTTTC
TRBJ2-1	12	.	TRBV7-3	many	CASSSTGLGQFF	TGTGCCAGCAGCTCGACAGGCTTGGGGCAGTTCTTC
TRBJ2-1	15	.	TRBV21-1	.	CASTLPGTVNDEQFF	TGTGCCAGCACCCTCCCCGGGACAGTGAATGATGAGCAGTTCTTC
TRBJ1-3	15	.	TRBV5-5	.	CASSLFGGPGNTIYF	TGTGCCAGCAGCTTGTTTGGGGGCCCTGGAAACACCATATATTTT
TRBJ2-7	18	.	TRBV27	.	CASSLYRGLVSSVNEQYF	TGTGCCAGCAGTTTATACAGGGGACTAGTTTCTTCCGTCAACGAGCAGTACTTC
TRBJ1-6	18	TRBD1	TRBV27	.	CASSSGTGGSSYNSPLHF	TGTGCCAGCAGTAGCGGGACAGGGGGCAGCTCCTATAATTCACCCCTCCACTTT
TRBJ1-5	15	.	TRBV7-2	.	CASSLGVQGNQPQHF	TGTGCCAGCAGCTTAGGGGTCCAGGGAAATCAGCCCCAGCATTTT
TRBJ2-5	17	TRBD2	TRBV7-8	.	CASTSTSGRASGETQYF	TGTGCCAGCACTTCGACTAGCGGGAGGGCCTCAGGAGAGACCCAGTACTTC
TRBJ1-2	15	.	TRBV6-1	.	CASSPWEGPNYGYTF	TGTGCCAGCAGTCCATGGGAGGGACCGAACTATGGCTACACCTTC
TRBJ1-1	13	.	TRBV7-9	few	CASSSRGFLEAFF	TGTGCCAGCAGCTCCAGGGGCTTCCTTGAAGCTTTCTTT